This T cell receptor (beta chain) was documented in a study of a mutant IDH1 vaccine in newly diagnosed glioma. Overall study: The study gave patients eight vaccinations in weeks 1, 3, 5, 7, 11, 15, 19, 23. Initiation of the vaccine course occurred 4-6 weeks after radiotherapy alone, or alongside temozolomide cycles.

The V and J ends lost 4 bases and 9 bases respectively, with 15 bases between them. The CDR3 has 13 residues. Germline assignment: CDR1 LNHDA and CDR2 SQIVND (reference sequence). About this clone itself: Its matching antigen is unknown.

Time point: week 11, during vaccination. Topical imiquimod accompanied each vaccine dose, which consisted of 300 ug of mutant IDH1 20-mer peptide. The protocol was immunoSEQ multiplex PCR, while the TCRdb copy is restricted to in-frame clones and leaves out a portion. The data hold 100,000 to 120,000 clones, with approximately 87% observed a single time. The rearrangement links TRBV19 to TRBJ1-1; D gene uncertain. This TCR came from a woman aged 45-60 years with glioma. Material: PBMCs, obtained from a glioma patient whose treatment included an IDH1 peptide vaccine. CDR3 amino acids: CASSKPWAEKAFF. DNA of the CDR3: TGTGCCAGTAGTAAGCCCTGGGCGGAGAAAGCTTTCTTT.